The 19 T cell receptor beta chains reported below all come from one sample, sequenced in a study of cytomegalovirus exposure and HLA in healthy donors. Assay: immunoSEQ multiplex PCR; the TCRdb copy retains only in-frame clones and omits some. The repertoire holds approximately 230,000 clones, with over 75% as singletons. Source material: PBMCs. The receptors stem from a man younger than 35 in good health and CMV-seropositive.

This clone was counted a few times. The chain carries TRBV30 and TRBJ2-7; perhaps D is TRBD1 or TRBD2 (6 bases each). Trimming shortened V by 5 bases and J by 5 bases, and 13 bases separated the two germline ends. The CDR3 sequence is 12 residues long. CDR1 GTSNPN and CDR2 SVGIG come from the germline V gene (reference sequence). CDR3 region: CAWRGGTDEQYF. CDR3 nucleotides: TGTGCCTGGCGAGGGGGGACGGACGAGCAGTACTTC.

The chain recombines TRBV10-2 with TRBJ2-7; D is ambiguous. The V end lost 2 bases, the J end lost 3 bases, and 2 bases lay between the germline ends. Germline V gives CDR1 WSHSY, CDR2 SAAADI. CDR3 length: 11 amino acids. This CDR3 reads CASSEGYEQYF. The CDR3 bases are TGCGCCAGCAGTGAGGGCTACGAGCAGTACTTC.

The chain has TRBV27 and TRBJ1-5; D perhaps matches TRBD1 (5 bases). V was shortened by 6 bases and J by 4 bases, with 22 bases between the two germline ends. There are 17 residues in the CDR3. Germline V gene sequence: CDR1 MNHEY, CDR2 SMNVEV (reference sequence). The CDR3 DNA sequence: TGTGCCAGCAGCCTGACCGGGACGGACCCCGGGAATCAGCCCCAGCATTTT. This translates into CASSLTGTDPGNQPQHF.

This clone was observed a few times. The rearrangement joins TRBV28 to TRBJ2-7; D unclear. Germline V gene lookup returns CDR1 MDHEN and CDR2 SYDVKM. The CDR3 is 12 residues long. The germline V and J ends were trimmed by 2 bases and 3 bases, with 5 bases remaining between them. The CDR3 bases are TGTGCCAGCAGTTTAGGAGACTACGAGCAGTACTTC. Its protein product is CASSLGDYEQYF. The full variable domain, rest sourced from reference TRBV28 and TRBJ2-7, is DVKVTQSSRYLVKRTGEKVFLECVQDMDHENMFWYRQDPGLGLRLIYFSYDVKMKEKGDIPEGYSVSREKKERFSLILESASTNQTSMYLCASSLGDYEQYFGPGTRLTVT.

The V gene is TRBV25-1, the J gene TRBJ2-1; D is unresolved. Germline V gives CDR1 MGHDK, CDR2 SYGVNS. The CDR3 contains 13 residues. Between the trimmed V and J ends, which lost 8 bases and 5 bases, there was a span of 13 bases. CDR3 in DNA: TGTGCCAGCGCTTCTAGAACCGACAATGAGCAGTTCTTC. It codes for CASASRTDNEQFF.

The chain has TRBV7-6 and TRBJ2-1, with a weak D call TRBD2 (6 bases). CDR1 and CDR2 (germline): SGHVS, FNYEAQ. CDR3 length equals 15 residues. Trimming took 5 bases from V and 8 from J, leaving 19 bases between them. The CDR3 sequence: CASSLGGAPGDEQFF. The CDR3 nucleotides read TGTGCCAGCAGCCTGGGAGGCGCCCCCGGCGATGAGCAGTTCTTC.

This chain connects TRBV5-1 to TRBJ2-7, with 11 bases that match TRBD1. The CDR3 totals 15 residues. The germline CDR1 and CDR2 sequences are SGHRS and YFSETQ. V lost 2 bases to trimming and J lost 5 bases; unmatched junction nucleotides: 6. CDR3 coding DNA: TGCGCCAGCAGCTTTTCCTGGGACAGGGGGGACGAGCAGTACTTC. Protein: CASSFSWDRGDEQYF.

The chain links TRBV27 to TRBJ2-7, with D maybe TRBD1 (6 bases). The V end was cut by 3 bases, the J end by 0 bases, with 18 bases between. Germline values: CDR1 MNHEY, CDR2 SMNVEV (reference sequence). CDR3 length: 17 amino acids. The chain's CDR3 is CASSLLSGAPLSYEQYF. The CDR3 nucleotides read TGTGCCAGCAGTTTGCTGTCAGGGGCACCTCTCTCCTACGAGCAGTACTTC.

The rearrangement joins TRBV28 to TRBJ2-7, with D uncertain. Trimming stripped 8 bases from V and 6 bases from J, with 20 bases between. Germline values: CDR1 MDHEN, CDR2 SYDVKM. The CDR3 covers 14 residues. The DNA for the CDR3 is TGTGCCAGCGCAACGGCAGGCGCACTCGGCGAGCAGTACTTC. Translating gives CASATAGALGEQYF.

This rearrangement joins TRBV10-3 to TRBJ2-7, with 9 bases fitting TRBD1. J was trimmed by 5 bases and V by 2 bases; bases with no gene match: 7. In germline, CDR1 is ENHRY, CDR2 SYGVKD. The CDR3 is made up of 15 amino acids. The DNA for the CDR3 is TGTGCCATCAGTGAGGCGGGACAGGGACTGGACGAGCAGTACTTC. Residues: CAISEAGQGLDEQYF.

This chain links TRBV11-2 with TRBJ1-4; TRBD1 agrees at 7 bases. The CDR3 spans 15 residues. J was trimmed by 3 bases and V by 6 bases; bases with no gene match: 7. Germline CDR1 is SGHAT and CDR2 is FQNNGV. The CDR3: CASRPTGVPNEKLFF. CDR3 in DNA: TGTGCCAGCAGGCCCACAGGGGTCCCTAATGAAAAACTGTTTTTT. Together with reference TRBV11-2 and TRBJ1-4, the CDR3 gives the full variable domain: EAGVAQSPRYKIIEKRQSVAFWCNPISGHATLYWYQQILGQGPKLLIQFQNNGVVDDSQLPKDRFSAERLKGVDSTLKIQPAKLEDSAVYLCASRPTGVPNEKLFFGSGTQLSVL.

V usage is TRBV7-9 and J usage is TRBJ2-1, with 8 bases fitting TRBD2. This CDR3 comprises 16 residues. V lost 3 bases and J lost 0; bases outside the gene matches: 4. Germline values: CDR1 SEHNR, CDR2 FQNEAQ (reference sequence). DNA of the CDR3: TGTGCCAGCAGCTTTATAGCGGGGAGCTCCTACAATGAGCAGTTCTTC. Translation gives CASSFIAGSSYNEQFF.

In DNA form, the CDR3 reads TGCGCCAGCAAGACGGGACTAGCGGAGAATGAGCAGTTCTTC. Its translation is CASKTGLAENEQFF. The J gene is TRBJ2-1, the V gene TRBV5-1; 11 bases are a match to TRBD2. The V segment lost 6 bases and the J segment 7 bases; nucleotides outside the gene matches: 6. CDR1 is SGHRS, CDR2 YFSETQ, per germline. The CDR3 runs to 14 residues.

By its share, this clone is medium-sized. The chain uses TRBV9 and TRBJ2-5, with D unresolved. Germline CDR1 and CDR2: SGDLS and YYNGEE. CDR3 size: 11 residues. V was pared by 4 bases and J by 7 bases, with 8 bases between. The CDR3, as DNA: TGTGCCAGCAGCCCTGGGTCGACCCAGTACTTC. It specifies CASSPGSTQYF.

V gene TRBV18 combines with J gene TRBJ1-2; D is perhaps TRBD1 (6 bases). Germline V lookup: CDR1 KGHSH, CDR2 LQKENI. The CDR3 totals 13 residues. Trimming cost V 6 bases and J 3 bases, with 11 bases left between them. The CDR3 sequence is CASSTGQYYGYTF. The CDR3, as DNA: TGTGCCAGCTCGACCGGACAGTACTATGGCTACACCTTC.

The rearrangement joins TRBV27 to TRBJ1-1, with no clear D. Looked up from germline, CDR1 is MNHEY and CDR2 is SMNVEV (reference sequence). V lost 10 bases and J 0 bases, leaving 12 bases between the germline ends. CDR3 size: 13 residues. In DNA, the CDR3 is TGTGCCACCCGTCTCGCCATGAACACTGAAGCTTTCTTT. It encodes CATRLAMNTEAFF.

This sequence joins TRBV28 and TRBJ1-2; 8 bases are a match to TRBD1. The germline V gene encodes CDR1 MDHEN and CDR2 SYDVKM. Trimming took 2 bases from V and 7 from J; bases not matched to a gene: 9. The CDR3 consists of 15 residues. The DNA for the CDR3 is TGTGCCAGCAGTTTACGAGGACAGGGCCCGGGTGGCTACACCTTC. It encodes CASSLRGQGPGGYTF.

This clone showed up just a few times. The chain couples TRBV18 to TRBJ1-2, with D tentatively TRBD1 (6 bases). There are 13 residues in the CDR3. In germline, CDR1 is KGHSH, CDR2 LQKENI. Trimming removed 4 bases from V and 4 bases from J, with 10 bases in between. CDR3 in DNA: TGTGCCAGCTCACTGAAGGACAGCTATGGCTACACCTTC. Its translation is CASSLKDSYGYTF.

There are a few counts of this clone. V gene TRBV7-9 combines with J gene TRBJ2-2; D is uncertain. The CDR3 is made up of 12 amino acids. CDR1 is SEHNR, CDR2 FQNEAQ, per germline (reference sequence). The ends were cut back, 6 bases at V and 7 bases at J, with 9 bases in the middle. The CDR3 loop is CASSPEIGELFF. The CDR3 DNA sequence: TGTGCCAGCAGTCCCGAGATCGGGGAGCTGTTTTTT.